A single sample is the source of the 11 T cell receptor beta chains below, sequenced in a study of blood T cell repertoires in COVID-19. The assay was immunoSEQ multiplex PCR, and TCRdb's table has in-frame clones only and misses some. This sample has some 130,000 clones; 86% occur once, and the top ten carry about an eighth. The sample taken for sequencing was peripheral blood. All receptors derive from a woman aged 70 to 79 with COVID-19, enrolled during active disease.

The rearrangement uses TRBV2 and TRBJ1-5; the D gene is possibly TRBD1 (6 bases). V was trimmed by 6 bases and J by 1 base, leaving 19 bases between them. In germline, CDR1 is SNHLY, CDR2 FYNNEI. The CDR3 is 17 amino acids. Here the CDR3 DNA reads TGTGCCAGCAGCAGTGGAGGGGGGGAGACCAGCAATCAGCCCCAGCATTTT. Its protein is CASSSGGGETSNQPQHF. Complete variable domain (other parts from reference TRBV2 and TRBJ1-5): EPEVTQTPSHQVTQMGQEVILRCVPISNHLYFYWYRQILGQKVEFLVSFYNNEISEKSEIFDDQFSVERPDGSNFTLKIRSTKLEDSAMYFCASSSGGGETSNQPQHFGDGTRLSIL.

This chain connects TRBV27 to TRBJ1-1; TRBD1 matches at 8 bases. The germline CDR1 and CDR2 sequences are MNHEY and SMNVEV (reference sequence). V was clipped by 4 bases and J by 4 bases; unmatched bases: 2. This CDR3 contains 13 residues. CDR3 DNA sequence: TGTGCCAGCAGTTGGACAGGGACCACTGAAGCTTTCTTT. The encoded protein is CASSWTGTTEAFF.

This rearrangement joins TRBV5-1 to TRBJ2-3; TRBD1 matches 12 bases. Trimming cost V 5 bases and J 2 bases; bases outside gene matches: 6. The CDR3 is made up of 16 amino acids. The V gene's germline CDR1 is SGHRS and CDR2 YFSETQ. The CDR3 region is CASRLGDRGLTDTQYF. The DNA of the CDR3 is TGCGCCAGCAGGCTTGGGGACAGGGGGCTCACAGATACGCAGTATTTT.

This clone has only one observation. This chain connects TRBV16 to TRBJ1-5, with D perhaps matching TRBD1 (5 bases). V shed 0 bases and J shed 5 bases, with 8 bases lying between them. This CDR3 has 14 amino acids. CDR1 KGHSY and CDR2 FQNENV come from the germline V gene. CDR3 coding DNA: TGTGCCAGCAGCCAATCGTTACAGGATCAGCCCCAGCATTTT. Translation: CASSQSLQDQPQHF.

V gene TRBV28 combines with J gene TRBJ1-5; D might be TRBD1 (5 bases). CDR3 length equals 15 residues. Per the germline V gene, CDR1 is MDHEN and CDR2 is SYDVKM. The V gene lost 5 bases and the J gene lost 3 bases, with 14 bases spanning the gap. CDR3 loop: CASSLFDRDNQPQHF. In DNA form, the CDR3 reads TGTGCCAGCAGTCTCTTTGACAGAGACAATCAGCCCCAGCATTTT.

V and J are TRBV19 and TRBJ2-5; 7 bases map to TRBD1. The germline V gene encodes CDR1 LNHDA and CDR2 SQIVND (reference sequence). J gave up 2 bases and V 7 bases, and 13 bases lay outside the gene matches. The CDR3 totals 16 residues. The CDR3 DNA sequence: TGTGCCAGTACTAACAGGGGATCGCCAACACAAGAGACCCAGTACTTC. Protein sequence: CASTNRGSPTQETQYF.

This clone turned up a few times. The DNA for the CDR3 is TGTGCCAGCAGCGACTCGGCGGGGGGCGGACTCCATGAGCAGTTCTTC. Translation: CASSDSAGGGLHEQFF. The J gene is TRBJ2-1, the V gene TRBV7-3, with TRBD2 matching over 8 bases. This CDR3 comprises 16 residues. Germline assignment: CDR1 SGHTA and CDR2 FQGTGA. The V gene end was trimmed by 5 bases and the J gene end by 8 bases; junction bases not matched to a gene: 14. The full variable domain, with the rest looked up from reference TRBV7-3 and TRBJ2-1, is GAGVSQTPSNKVTEKGKYVELRCDPISGHTALYWYRQSLGQGPEFLIYFQGTGAADDSGLPNDRFFAVRPEGSVSTLKIQRTERGDSAVYLCASSDSAGGGLHEQFFGPGTRLTVL.

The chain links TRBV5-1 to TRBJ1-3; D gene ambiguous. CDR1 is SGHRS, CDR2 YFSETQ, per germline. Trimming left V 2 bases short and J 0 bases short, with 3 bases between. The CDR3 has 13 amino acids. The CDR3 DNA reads TGCGCCAGCAGCTTCCACTCTGGAAACACCATATATTTT. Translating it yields CASSFHSGNTIYF.

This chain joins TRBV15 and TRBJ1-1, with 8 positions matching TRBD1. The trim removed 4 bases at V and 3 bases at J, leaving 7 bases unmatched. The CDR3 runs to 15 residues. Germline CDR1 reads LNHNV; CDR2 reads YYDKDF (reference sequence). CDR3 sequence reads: CATSTRTGTDTEAFF. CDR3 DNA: TGTGCCACCAGCACCAGGACAGGGACTGACACTGAAGCTTTCTTT.

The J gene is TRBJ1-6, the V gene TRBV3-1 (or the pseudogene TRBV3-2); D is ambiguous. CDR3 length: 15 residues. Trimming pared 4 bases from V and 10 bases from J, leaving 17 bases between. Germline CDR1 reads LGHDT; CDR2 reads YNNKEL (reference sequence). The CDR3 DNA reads TGTGCCAGCAGCCCACCCGGGAATTCGAGGTCACCCCTCCACTTT. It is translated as CASSPPGNSRSPLHF.

CDR3 DNA: TGTGCCAGCAGCTTAGTTTCAGGGGTGGACATTCAGTACTTC. Protein product: CASSLVSGVDIQYF. This chain links TRBV11-2 with TRBJ2-4, with TRBD1 as a possible D gene (6 bases). The V gene's germline CDR1 is SGHAT and CDR2 FQNNGV. The ends were cut back, 1 base at V and 8 bases at J, with 12 bases in the middle. CDR3 length equals 14 residues.